Here is one T cell receptor (beta chain) with its context. There is no known antigen for this receptor. No quality values exist for individual bases; no much larger clone is one base distant. The record originates from a study of blood T cell repertoires in COVID-19 (dated by TCRdb to between 2020 and 2021). For context, the study as a whole: Samples covering the acute and convalescent phases of COVID-19 were provided by collaborators in the United States, Italy and Spain. The material from the prospective study consisted of cDNA or gDNA derived from T cells, B-cell-depleted T cells, or PBMCs. Subjects who had been exposed to COVID-19, were actively infected with it, or had recovered from it provided the deeply sampled blood TCRbeta repertoires that made up the dataset. The repertoires were made available in a free public database intended to serve as a resource for research on the immune response to SARS-CoV-2. The samples were drawn from the first 160 participants of the ongoing ImmuneRACE study and from 1,254 subjects provided by 6 global collaborators. The sample metadata nearly always contained a de-identified subject ID, COVID-19 status, age in years and sex. Where available, HLA class I and class II types were obtained from metadata supplied by the sample provider rather than from assay-based typing. Overall study results and their limits: Clinical and demographic metadata were provided uncurated, with the amount varying by source and participant.

The germline V gene (reference sequence) provides CDR1 SEHNR and CDR2 FQNEAQ. The germline V end is reduced by 5 bases and the J end by 7 bases; junction bases left unmatched: 16. Reading from cysteine to phenylalanine, the CDR3 counts 17 amino acids. Only the CDR3 portion is preserved as DNA: 51 bases, with reading frame beginning at the first base. TCRbeta CDR3 regions were amplified from genomic DNA by means of the immunoSEQ Assay, a bias-controlled multiplex PCR. In the original analysis: Nucleated cell counts per sample were estimated from amplification of reference gene primers within the assay. To quantify the absolute abundance of each unique TCRbeta CDR3 rearrangement, sequence reads were collapsed and filtered. For each sample, productive Simpson clonality was calculated as the square root of Simpson's diversity index over productive rearrangements. This immuneACCESS table, as held by TCRdb, lists in-frame sequences with V and J called but not all clones. Of the missing ones, under half trace to an unresolved V gene in checked studies; the others have no known cause. D and trimming come from the DNA, and the V and J calls and clone size come from that table. The sample table lists about 130,000 clones, approximately 83% of them with a count of one. Jointly, the top ten make up around 20% of the sample.

Another Seattle source contributed samples from volunteer blood donors who had recovered from COVID-19. The collaborating institutions used their own protocols to collect whole blood in K2EDTA tubes. For TCRbeta analysis, collaborators shipped samples as frozen whole blood, isolated PBMCs, or DNA extracted from either of those sample types. This TCR came from a woman aged 45-59 years who had recovered from COVID-19. Here the chain combines TRBV7-9 and TRBJ2-1, with 8 bases aligning to TRBD2. The specimen was peripheral blood. The DNA sequence is TGTGCCAGCAGCGCTCGCCGAGCGGGAGTCCCAAAGAATGAGCAGTTCTTC. This sequence encodes CASSARRAGVPKNEQFF.